Each of the 20 T cell receptor beta chains below was sequenced from the same sample in a study of T cells in Graves' hyperthyroidism and ophthalmopathy. RNA transcripts gave rise to amplified TCR beta CDR3 regions. The HTBI primer set drove a first-round RT-PCR of the TCR CDR3. TCRdb redid the calling of the multiplex PCR reads with MiXCR, one entry per CDR3 protein. The sample yields 450,000 to 700,000 distinct CDR3 sequences, about 43% seen once. The sample taken for sequencing was peripheral blood or thyroid tissue (not recorded which). The receptors were gathered from an adult woman with Graves' disease, either hyperthyroidism or ophthalmopathy (not recorded which).

This clonotype was observed at least ten times. The chain is built from TRBV4-2 and TRBJ1-6; D is possibly TRBD1 (5 bases). The V end was cut by 1 base, the J end by 5 bases, with 9 bases between. The CDR3 consists of 15 residues. Germline V lookup: CDR1 LGHNA, CDR2 YNFKEQ. CDR3 sequence reads: CASSQVGGNNSPLHF. The CDR3 DNA reads as TGTGCCAGCAGCCAAGTTGGGGGAAATAATTCACCCCTCCACTTT.

This clonotype was detected ten times or more. The rearrangement joins TRBV14 to TRBJ1-1, with 10 positions matching TRBD1. The germline CDR1 and CDR2 sequences are SGHDN and FVKESK. The CDR3 has 18 amino acids. With 4 bases clipped from V and 4 bases from J, the junction kept 15 bases outside the gene matches. The CDR3 reads CASSRPSGQGPTGTEAFF. In DNA form, the CDR3 reads TGTGCCAGCAGCCGGCCCTCGGGACAGGGGCCGACGGGCACTGAAGCTTTCTTT. The variable domain in full, completed from reference TRBV14 and TRBJ1-1, reads EAGVTQFPSHSVIEKGQTVTLRCDPISGHDNLYWYRRVMGKEIKFLLHFVKESKQDESGMPNNRFLAERTGGTYSTLKVQPAELEDSGVYFCASSRPSGQGPTGTEAFFGQGTRLTVV.

The chain employs TRBV25-1 and TRBJ2-5, with TRBD2 as a possible D gene (6 bases). The CDR3 covers 14 residues. CDR1 and CDR2 from the germline V gene are MGHDK and SYGVNS. V was shortened by 3 bases and J by 5 bases, with 13 bases between the two germline ends. The CDR3 loop reads CASSDETSKETQYF. The CDR3, as DNA: TGTGCCAGCAGTGACGAGACTAGTAAGGAGACCCAGTACTTC.

The rearrangement joins TRBV11-2 to TRBJ2-2; D remains ambiguous. The CDR3 extends over 13 amino acids. The germline CDR1 and CDR2 sequences are SGHAT and FQNNGV. V lost 3 bases, J lost 7 bases, and 9 bases lay in between. The CDR3 nucleotides read TGTGCCAGCAGCTTCGGTCCGAGCGGGGAGCTGTTTTTT. Translated, it gives CASSFGPSGELFF. Variable domain in full (rest from reference TRBV11-2 and TRBJ2-2): EAGVAQSPRYKIIEKRQSVAFWCNPISGHATLYWYQQILGQGPKLLIQFQNNGVVDDSQLPKDRFSAERLKGVDSTLKIQPAKLEDSAVYLCASSFGPSGELFFGEGSRLTVL.

A few counts support this clonotype. The rearrangement joins TRBV28 to TRBJ1-1; no firm D call. Germline assignment: CDR1 MDHEN and CDR2 SYDVKM. V lost 2 bases to trimming and J lost 10 bases, with 2 bases between them. This CDR3 region has 9 residues. The CDR3 nucleotides read TGTGCCAGCAGTTTAGGAGCTTTCTTT. Protein sequence: CASSLGAFF.

This clonotype appeared a few times. The chain links TRBV3-1 to TRBJ1-5; D not certain. V lost 4 bases and J 7 bases, leaving 17 bases between the germline ends. Germline-derived CDR1 and CDR2 are LGHDT and YNNKEL (reference sequence). CDR3 length: 15 amino acids. The CDR3 here is CASSPSGQVGQPQHF. The CDR3 region has the DNA TGTGCCAGCAGCCCCTCCGGGCAGGTTGGCCAGCCCCAGCATTTT.

This clonotype was observed many times. The chain is built from TRBV4-1 and TRBJ1-2; D gene ambiguous. Trimming left V 1 base short and J 3 bases short, with 9 bases between. The CDR3 runs to 14 residues. CDR1 is MGHRA, CDR2 YSYEKL, per germline. CDR3 region: CASSQGSDHYGYTF. The CDR3 DNA reads TGCGCCAGCAGCCAAGGGTCGGATCACTATGGCTACACCTTC.

The sample holds a few counts of this clonotype. This chain uses TRBV18 with TRBJ1-5, with TRBD1 as a possible D gene (6 bases). V lost 2 bases to trimming and J lost 7 bases, with 15 bases between them. The CDR3 runs to 15 residues. Germline V gene lookup returns CDR1 KGHSH and CDR2 LQKENI. The CDR3 nucleotides are TGTGCCAGCTCACCAGGGTCAGGGGCGGGGCAGCCCCAGCATTTT. It codes for CASSPGSGAGQPQHF.

On this clonotype itself: Since no conserved phenylalanine or tryptophan closes the CDR3, a read error is the likely cause. The chain couples TRBV5-1 to TRBJ2-5; TRBD2 matches at 10 bases. Germline assignment: CDR1 SGHRS and CDR2 YFSETQ. This CDR3 contains 15 residues. CDR3 nucleotide sequence: TGCGCCAGTAGCTTGGGCGGGACTAGCGAAGAGACCCAGTACGTC. Its protein is CASSLGGTSEETQYV.

This rearrangement joins TRBV10-2 to TRBJ1-2; D remains unclear. Germline CDR1 WSHSY, CDR2 SAAADI. The CDR3 consists of 15 residues. The V and J ends lost 5 bases and 1 base respectively, with 14 bases between them. CDR3 sequence: CASSPDSLSNYGYTF. CDR3 in DNA: TGCGCCAGCAGTCCTGATAGCCTTAGTAACTATGGCTACACCTTC.

The sample holds a few counts of this clonotype. The chain links TRBV29-1 to TRBJ1-2, with D hard to call. The CDR3 is 15 residues long. Trimming took off 2 bases at V and 3 bases at J, with 16 bases between the two ends. The germline gives CDR1 SQVTM, CDR2 ANQGSEA. The CDR3 sequence: CSVEPSDGAYYGYTF. The CDR3 DNA reads as TGCAGCGTTGAACCGTCAGACGGTGCGTACTATGGCTACACCTTC.

This clonotype was counted many times. V gene TRBV5-1 combines with J gene TRBJ2-2; D is undetermined. The V end was cut by 3 bases, the J end by 5 bases, with 14 bases between. Germline CDR1 SGHRS, CDR2 YFSETQ. The length of the CDR3 is 15 residues. CDR3 in amino acids: CASSYTSWGTGELFF. Here the CDR3 DNA reads TGCGCCAGCAGCTACACCTCCTGGGGAACCGGGGAGCTGTTTTTT.

This clonotype was recorded at least ten times. The V gene is TRBV10-3, the J gene TRBJ1-2, with a tentative D call TRBD1 (6 bases). The CDR3 covers 13 residues. Looked up from germline, CDR1 is ENHRY and CDR2 is SYGVKD. V was clipped by 11 bases and J by 6 bases, with 19 bases between them. CDR3 loop: CAFFAGTSDGYTF. Written as DNA, the CDR3 is TGTGCCTTCTTCGCCGGGACATCGGATGGCTACACCTTC.

This clonotype showed up just a few times. The rearrangement links TRBV19 to TRBJ1-1; no definite D call. V was shortened by 3 bases and J by 1 base, with 9 bases between the two germline ends. The germline CDR1 and CDR2 sequences are LNHDA and SQIVND (reference sequence). The CDR3 length is 14 residues. The CDR3 protein is CASSIPPSNTEAFF. The CDR3, as DNA: TGTGCCAGTAGTATCCCGCCATCGAACACTGAAGCTTTCTTT. Drawing the rest from reference TRBV19 and TRBJ1-1, the complete variable domain is DGGITQSPKYLFRKEGQNVTLSCEQNLNHDAMYWYRQDPGQGLRLIYYSQIVNDFQKGDIAEGYSVSREKKESFPLTVTSAQKNPTAFYLCASSIPPSNTEAFFGQGTRLTVV.

This clonotype was detected a few times. The rearrangement joins TRBV10-3 to TRBJ1-2; TRBD1 matches at 9 bases. Losses at the gene ends were 3 bases for V and 4 bases for J; bases not matched to a gene: 6. CDR1 ENHRY and CDR2 SYGVKD come from the germline V gene. The CDR3 extends over 15 amino acids. The CDR3 here is CAISDTDRGSYGYTF. DNA of the CDR3: TGTGCCATCAGTGACACCGACAGGGGGTCCTATGGCTACACCTTC.

Ten or more counts support this clonotype. V and J are TRBV5-1 and TRBJ1-2; D ambiguous. Germline CDR1 SGHRS, CDR2 YFSETQ. Trimming stripped 3 bases from V and 7 bases from J, with 16 bases between. This CDR3 contains 14 residues. The CDR3 protein is CASSSAPGSSGYTF. In DNA, the CDR3 is TGCGCCAGCAGCTCAGCCCCGGGATCGAGTGGCTACACCTTC.

This chain joins TRBV29-1 and TRBJ2-7; 9 bases agree with TRBD1. Germline V CDR1 and CDR2: SQVTM, ANQGSEA. CDR3 length: 14 amino acids. The ends lost 8 bases at V and 5 bases at J; junction bases unmatched: 13. CDR3 coding DNA: TGCAGCTTAGATCTCCGGGACAGGGATGACGAGCAGTACTTC. Protein product: CSLDLRDRDDEQYF.

The table lists this clonotype with a few counts. The chain joins TRBV7-3 to TRBJ1-3; no reliable D call. The germline CDR1 and CDR2 sequences are SGHTA and FQGTGA. V was clipped by 0 bases and J by 9 bases, with 3 bases between them. The CDR3 totals 11 residues. The CDR3 loop is CASSLTSTIYF. In nucleotides, the CDR3 is TGTGCCAGCAGCTTAACCTCCACCATATATTTT.

The rearrangement uses TRBV3-1 and TRBJ1-6, with no clear D. Germline loops: CDR1 LGHDT, CDR2 YNNKEL (reference sequence). V lost 4 bases, J lost 6 bases, and 22 bases lay in between. The CDR3 length is 18 residues. CDR3 sequence: CASSPPSGRPGGNSPLHF. In nucleotides, the CDR3 is TGTGCCAGCAGCCCCCCCTCTGGCCGTCCTGGTGGTAATTCACCCCTCCACTTT. The full variable domain, completed using reference TRBV3-1 and TRBJ1-6, is DTAVSQTPKYLVTQMGNDKSIKCEQNLGHDTMYWYKQDSKKFLKIMFSYNNKELIINETVPNRFSPKSPDKAHLNLHINSLELGDSAVYFCASSPPSGRPGGNSPLHFGNGTRLTVT.

In its sample, this clonotype was seen many times. The V call is TRBV20-1, the J call TRBJ1-1; 8 nucleotides line up with TRBD1. The V segment lost 5 bases and the J segment 3 bases; nucleotides outside the gene matches: 2. CDR1 and CDR2 (germline): DFQATT, SNEGSKA (reference sequence). This CDR3 has 12 residues. The chain's CDR3 is CSAPTGDTEAFF. The CDR3 nucleotides read TGCAGTGCTCCGACAGGGGACACTGAAGCTTTCTTT.